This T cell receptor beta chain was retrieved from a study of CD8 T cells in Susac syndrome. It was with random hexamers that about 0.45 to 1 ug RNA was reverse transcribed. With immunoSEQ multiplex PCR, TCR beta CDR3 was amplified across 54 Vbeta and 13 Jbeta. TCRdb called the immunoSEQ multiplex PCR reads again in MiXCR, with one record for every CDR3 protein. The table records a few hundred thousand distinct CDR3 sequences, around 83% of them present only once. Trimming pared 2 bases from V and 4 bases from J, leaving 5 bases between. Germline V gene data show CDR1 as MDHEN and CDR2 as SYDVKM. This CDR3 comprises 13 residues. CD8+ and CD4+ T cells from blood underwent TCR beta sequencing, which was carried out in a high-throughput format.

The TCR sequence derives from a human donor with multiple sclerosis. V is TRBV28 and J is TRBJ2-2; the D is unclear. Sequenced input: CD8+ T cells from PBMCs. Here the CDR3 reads CASSLVATGELFF. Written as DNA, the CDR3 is TGTGCCAGCAGTTTAGTCGCCACCGGGGAGCTGTTTTTT.